This T cell receptor (beta chain) was captured by sequencing in a study of blood T cell repertoires in COVID-19. Study background: The United States, Italy and Spain were the sources of the acute and convalescent COVID-19 samples. PBMCs, B-cell-depleted T cells, or T cells were the source of the cDNA or gDNA that made up the material.

The table lists this clone with a few counts. The length of the CDR3 is 15 residues. Trimming at V came to 2 bases and at J to 6 bases, leaving 7 bases not matched to a gene. Germline V gene sequence: CDR1 MGHDK, CDR2 SYGVNS. How the authors handled the data: Using reference gene primer amplification, nucleated cell counts were estimated. The protocol was immunoSEQ multiplex PCR, while the TCRdb copy is restricted to in-frame clones and leaves out a portion. Clone size and the V and J calls come from that table; the DNA yielded D and trimming. This table holds approximately 69,000 clones, around 90% found once.

The chain joins TRBV25-1 to TRBJ2-1, with TRBD2 identical over 7 bases. What was sequenced was peripheral blood. The sequence was collected from a man between 45 and 60 years old with acute or convalescent COVID-19. The CDR3: CASSEVRGSRNEQFF. CDR3 coding DNA: TGTGCCAGCAGTGAAGTACGCGGGAGTCGCAATGAGCAGTTCTTC.